This TCR beta chain comes out of a study of T cell changes during pregnancy in multiple sclerosis. Data came from immunoSEQ multiplex PCR; TCRdb stores just in-frame clones and leaves some out. Altogether approximately 110,000 clones are present, about 94% being singletons, with the ten largest covering approximately 1.4%. V lost 4 bases and J lost 1, with 13 bases in between. The CDR3 consists of 15 residues. Germline assignment: CDR1 MGHRA and CDR2 YSYEKL. The clonotype comes from a female donor with multiple sclerosis, enrolled in a pregnancy study. The V gene is TRBV4-1, the J gene TRBJ1-1; D unclear. The sample consisted of peripheral blood, taken in the third trimester of pregnancy. The CDR3 sequence: CASSPTLQRNTEAFF. The CDR3, as DNA: TGCGCCAGCAGCCCAACCCTACAGAGGAACACTGAAGCTTTCTTT.